Listed below are T cell receptor beta chains from one sample, sequenced in a study of shared clonotypes between healthy human individuals. The method was immunoSEQ multiplex PCR; TCRdb's version includes in-frame clones alone and lacks a portion of them. The table records around 550,000 clones, 90% to 95% of them present only once. Sequencing was carried out using naive CD8+ T cells sorted from blood. The receptors come from a woman in her thirties in good health. CDR3s include the opening cysteine and the closing phenylalanine or tryptophan. The D gene is left open where the match is weak. Not every row has a clone size; where given, it reads once, few, many or a size class.

clone_size j_call v_call d_call cdr3_aa cdr3_nt
- TRBJ2-2 TRBV5-4 TRBD1 CASSLGQGASGELFF TGTGCCAGCAGCTTGGGACAGGGGGCGTCCGGGGAGCTGTTTTTT
few TRBJ1-5 TRBV4-1 - CASSRGVGRNQPQHF TGCGCCAGCAGCCGAGGGGTCGGTCGGAATCAGCCCCAGCATTTT
- TRBJ2-7 TRBV11-3 TRBD2 CASGLAGANEQYF TGTGCCAGTGGACTAGCGGGAGCCAACGAGCAGTACTTC
once TRBJ2-7 TRBV2 - CASSGGWERAYEQYF TGTGCCAGCAGTGGCGGATGGGAACGAGCCTACGAGCAGTACTTC
- TRBJ2-7 TRBV27 TRBD2 CASSSTSGEQYF TGTGCCAGCAGCTCGACTAGCGGCGAGCAGTACTTC
- TRBJ2-7 TRBV9 - CASSASTDYSYEQYF TGTGCCAGCAGCGCGTCTACAGATTACTCCTACGAGCAGTACTTC
- TRBJ2-3 TRBV7-9 TRBD2 CASSIRRSGTSTDTQYF TGTGCCAGCAGCATCCGGAGGAGCGGGACTAGCACAGATACGCAGTATTTT
- TRBJ1-1 TRBV2 - CARGSADTEAFF TGTGCCAGGGGGTCCGCTGACACTGAAGCTTTCTTT
- TRBJ2-7 TRBV2 TRBD1 CASRGLVSYEQYF TGTGCGAGCAGGGGGCTGGTGTCCTACGAGCAGTACTTC
- TRBJ2-3 TRBV9 - CASSYSGGTDTQYF TGTGCCAGCAGCTACTCGGGGGGCACAGATACGCAGTATTTT
few TRBJ1-1 TRBV28 - CASSLPNTEAFF TGTGCCAGCAGTTTACCGAACACTGAAGCTTTCTTT
- TRBJ1-1 TRBV28 - CASSPRSFPTEAFF TGTGCCAGCAGTCCCCGGAGTTTTCCCACTGAAGCTTTCTTT
- TRBJ2-7 TRBV27 TRBD2 CASSSPPLAGVLEQYF TGTGCCAGCAGTTCTCCCCCCTTAGCGGGAGTTTTAGAGCAGTACTTC
- TRBJ2-5 TRBV7-6 TRBD1 CASSLNRGSPGETQYF TGTGCCAGCAGCTTGAACAGGGGATCCCCAGGGGAGACCCAGTACTTC
- TRBJ2-7 TRBV19 - CASSAYTGFYEQYF TGTGCCAGTAGTGCATATACAGGGTTCTACGAGCAGTACTTC
- TRBJ1-5 TRBV7-9 - CASSLGGYQPQHF TGTGCCAGCAGCTTAGGCGGGTATCAGCCCCAGCATTTT
- TRBJ2-1 TRBV19 - CASSIRWDEQFF TGTGCCAGTAGTATACGGTGGGATGAGCAGTTCTTC
- TRBJ1-1 TRBV9 - CASSVAWGTEAFF TGTGCCAGCAGCGTAGCTTGGGGGACTGAAGCTTTCTTT
- TRBJ2-7 TRBV5-4 - CASSWGEGEQYF TGTGCCAGCAGCTGGGGGGAAGGCGAGCAGTACTTC
- TRBJ2-7 TRBV14 - CASSQDFIRHEQYF TGTGCCAGCAGCCAAGATTTCATCCGGCACGAGCAGTACTTC
- TRBJ2-7 TRBV4-1 - CASSPLGTRSNYEQYF TGCGCCAGCAGCCCTCTCGGGACTCGTAGCAACTACGAGCAGTACTTC
- TRBJ1-5 TRBV15 TRBD1 CATSRARTGDQPQHF TGTGCCACCAGCAGGGCCCGGACAGGGGATCAGCCCCAGCATTTT
- TRBJ2-3 TRBV6-1 - CASSEIATSTDTQYF TGTGCCAGCAGTGAAATTGCCACTAGCACAGATACGCAGTATTTT
- TRBJ2-7 TRBV2 TRBD2 CASSVGLASSYEQYF TGTGCCAGCAGTGTGGGACTAGCGAGCTCCTACGAGCAGTACTTC
once TRBJ2-6 TRBV7-9 - CASSLRAGTVSGANVLTF TGTGCCAGCAGCTTACGGGCCGGGACGGTCTCTGGGGCCAACGTCCTGACTTTC
few TRBJ2-2 TRBV29-1 - CSVVSENTGELFF TGCAGCGTTGTGTCAGAAAACACCGGGGAGCTGTTTTTT
- TRBJ2-7 TRBV5-6 TRBD1 CASSHYRQGISVEQYF TGTGCCAGCAGCCATTATAGACAGGGGATCTCTGTCGAGCAGTACTTC
few TRBJ2-7 TRBV11-2 TRBD1 CASSLGTGGYEQYF TGTGCCAGCAGCTTAGGGACAGGGGGCTACGAGCAGTACTTC
- TRBJ2-2 TRBV7-9 TRBD2 CASTAGTRDDGELFF TGTGCCAGCACCGCCGGGACTAGGGATGACGGGGAGCTGTTTTTT
- TRBJ2-7 TRBV27 TRBD2 CASREGLAITYEQYF TGTGCCAGCAGGGAGGGACTAGCGATAACCTACGAGCAGTACTTC
- TRBJ2-1 TRBV30 - CAWSPTGDEQFF TGTGCCTGGAGCCCGACTGGGGATGAGCAGTTCTTC
- TRBJ1-2 TRBV6-5 - CASSYRRNGGYTF TGTGCCAGCAGTTACCGGCGTAATGGAGGCTACACCTTC
few TRBJ2-7 TRBV7-9 - CASSSTLAYEQYF TGTGCCAGCAGCTCGACTCTGGCCTACGAGCAGTACTTC
- TRBJ2-7 TRBV4-2 TRBD1 CASSQDKGAEQYF TGTGCCAGCAGCCAAGATAAGGGGGCCGAGCAGTACTTC
once TRBJ2-1 TRBV4-2 TRBD2 CASSQGWGDSGFNEQFF TGTGCCAGCAGCCAAGGTTGGGGTGATAGCGGGTTCAATGAGCAGTTCTTC
- TRBJ2-3 TRBV5-4 - CASSPATDTQYF TGTGCCAGCAGCCCTGCGACAGATACGCAGTATTTT
- TRBJ1-4 TRBV29-1 - CSVETAPEKLFF TGCAGCGTTGAGACAGCCCCTGAAAAACTGTTTTTT
- TRBJ2-5 TRBV28 - CASSSLWGRETQYF TGTGCCAGCAGTTCGCTGTGGGGCCGGGAGACCCAGTACTTC
- TRBJ2-1 TRBV19 TRBD2 CASSMSGNPHNEQFF TGTGCCAGTAGTATGAGCGGGAATCCCCACAATGAGCAGTTCTTC
- TRBJ1-2 TRBV18 - CASSPVKVGIYTF TGTGCCAGCTCACCAGTTAAGGTGGGGATCTACACCTTC
- TRBJ1-1 TRBV5-1 - CASSALNTEAFF TGCGCCAGCAGCGCTTTGAACACTGAAGCTTTCTTT
- TRBJ2-1 TRBV28 - CASSFRTSYNEQFF TGTGCCAGCAGTTTCAGGACCTCCTACAATGAGCAGTTCTTC
- TRBJ1-5 TRBV15 TRBD1 CATSINPPGGKQPQHF TGTGCCACCAGCATCAACCCCCCAGGGGGGAAGCAGCCCCAGCATTTT
- TRBJ2-7 TRBV25-1 - CASSESGRGGYEQYF TGTGCCAGCAGTGAATCTGGCAGGGGCGGCTACGAGCAGTACTTC
- TRBJ2-7 TRBV28 - CASSLRTAYEQYF TGTGCCAGCAGTTTACGCACAGCCTACGAGCAGTACTTC
once TRBJ2-7 TRBV13 TRBD1 CASSPQAGTGLNEQYF TGTGCCAGCAGCCCGCAAGCGGGGACAGGGTTAAACGAGCAGTACTTC
- TRBJ1-1 TRBV27 - CASSAGGLKAFF TGTGCCAGCAGCGCGGGGGGGCTTAAAGCTTTCTTT
once TRBJ2-5 TRBV7-9 - CATSHELQETQYF TGTGCCACCTCGCATGAGCTCCAAGAGACCCAGTACTTC
once TRBJ1-5 TRBV6-5 - CASSPWKASNQPQHF TGTGCCAGCAGTCCCTGGAAGGCGTCTAATCAGCCCCAGCATTTT
- TRBJ2-7 TRBV11-2 - CASSLLYEQYF TGTGCCAGCAGCTTACTGTACGAGCAGTACTTC
- TRBJ1-1 TRBV6-5 TRBD1 CASSPRQGLITEAFF TGTGCCAGCAGCCCCCGACAGGGATTAATCACTGAAGCTTTCTTT
- TRBJ2-1 TRBV28 - CASSPLTGLDNEQFF TGTGCCAGCAGTCCCTTGACAGGCTTGGACAATGAGCAGTTCTTC
once TRBJ1-1 TRBV9 - CASSARQALNTEAFF TGTGCCAGCAGCGCCAGACAGGCTTTGAACACTGAAGCTTTCTTT